This is a list of T cell receptor beta chains from one sample in a study of cytomegalovirus exposure and HLA in healthy donors. Clones were read by immunoSEQ multiplex PCR, and TCRdb kept only the in-frame ones, dropping some. The top ten hold 5% to 7% of the sample, which has about 150,000 clones, 84% seen once. The sequenced sample was PBMCs. The receptors were sampled from a man aged 50 or older in good health and CMV-seropositive. CDR3s include the opening cysteine and the closing phenylalanine or tryptophan. A D gene is named only where the DNA matches it firmly. The listing skips clone size in some rows; elsewhere it reads once, few, many or a size class.

D gene,clone size,V gene,J gene,CDR3 DNA,CDR3 protein
NA,NA,TRBV5-6,TRBJ1-3,TGTGCCAGCAGCTTGACCGGGTCCGGGGGAAACACCATATATTTT,CASSLTGSGGNTIYF
NA,NA,TRBV5-4,TRBJ1-2,TGTGCCAGCAGCCGTGGGGGGGCGGGTGGCTACACCTTC,CASSRGGAGGYTF
TRBD2,NA,TRBV6-8,TRBJ2-3,TGTGCCAGCAGCCCCAGAGCTAGCGGGGGGGACTTCCCAGATACGCAATATTTT,CASSPRASGGDFPDTQYF
NA,NA,TRBV11-2,TRBJ1-2,TGTGCCAGCAGCTTATCCATCCAGGTTGGAGGCTACACCTTC,CASSLSIQVGGYTF
NA,NA,TRBV7-9,TRBJ2-5,TGTGCCAGCAGCTCTCCTTACGGGGGGCTTTGGGTCGAGGAGACCCAGTACTTC,CASSSPYGGLWVEETQYF
TRBD1,NA,TRBV28,TRBJ1-1,TGTGCCAGCAGTCGACAGGGCAACACTGAAGCTTTCTTT,CASSRQGNTEAFF
NA,NA,TRBV19,TRBJ1-5,TGTGCCAGTAGTATAGCGCGGGTTTTAAATCAGCCCCAGCATTTT,CASSIARVLNQPQHF
NA,NA,TRBV28,TRBJ1-1,TGTGCCAGCAGTCTAAGACTGACCGGGAACACTGAAGCTTTCTTT,CASSLRLTGNTEAFF
NA,few,TRBV29-1,TRBJ2-3,TGCAGCGTTGATCCTGCGGATACGCAGTATTTT,CSVDPADTQYF
NA,NA,TRBV12-5,TRBJ2-2,TGTGCTAGTGGTTTGGACAGGGCCGGGGAGCTGTTTTTT,CASGLDRAGELFF
NA,once,TRBV6-6,TRBJ1-1,TGTGCCAGCAGTTACTCGGGGGGGCGATCCAAGACTGAAGCTTTCTTT,CASSYSGGRSKTEAFF
NA,NA,TRBV18,TRBJ2-2,TGTGCCAGCTCACCACCTAGTACCACCGGGGAGCTGTTTTTT,CASSPPSTTGELFF
TRBD1,NA,TRBV2,TRBJ1-2,TGTGCCAGCAGGACAGGGTTCAACTATGGCTACACCTTC,CASRTGFNYGYTF
NA,NA,TRBV2,TRBJ2-5,TGTGCCAGCAGTGACACGGGTCGAGAGACCCAGTACTTC,CASSDTGRETQYF
NA,NA,TRBV10-2,TRBJ1-5,TGCGCCAGCAGCGACAGTCTTAGCAATCAGCCCCAGCATTTT,CASSDSLSNQPQHF
NA,NA,TRBV11-2,TRBJ1-4,TGTGCCAGCAGCTCCCCCCCGACGGGGGGGGAAGAAAAACTGTTTTTT,CASSSPPTGGEEKLFF
TRBD1,NA,TRBV5-4,TRBJ1-1,TGTGCCAGCAGCTTGGCCGCGGGACAGGGGAACACTGAAGCTTTCTTT,CASSLAAGQGNTEAFF
TRBD1,NA,TRBV2,TRBJ2-5,TGTGCCAGCCGCGACAGGGGGCTCCGGGAAGAGACCCAGTACTTC,CASRDRGLREETQYF
TRBD1,NA,TRBV15,TRBJ1-4,TGTGCCACCAGCGCCCCGGGACAGGGAAGGGAAAAACTGTTTTTT,CATSAPGQGREKLFF
TRBD2,once,TRBV15,TRBJ2-1,TGTGCCACCAGCAGAGATCTCTTCGGACTAGCGGGAGATGATGAGCAGTTCTTC,CATSRDLFGLAGDDEQFF
NA,NA,TRBV19,TRBJ1-1,TGTGCCAGTAGTATAGGGACTCCGAACACTGAAGCTTTCTTT,CASSIGTPNTEAFF
TRBD2,NA,TRBV4-2,TRBJ2-2,TGTGCCAGCAGCTTCCGGACTAGCGGAAGGACCGGGGAGCTGTTTTTT,CASSFRTSGRTGELFF
NA,NA,TRBV2,TRBJ2-3,TGTGCCAGCAACCCGATGAGCAGCACAGATACGCAGTATTTT,CASNPMSSTDTQYF
TRBD2,NA,TRBV7-2,TRBJ2-3,TGTGCCAGCAGCTGGGGAAGCGGGACGAGCACAGATACGCAGTATTTT,CASSWGSGTSTDTQYF
NA,NA,TRBV7-9,TRBJ1-2,TGTGCCAGCAGCCTCCCCGAACGGTCCAAAGAGGATGGCTACACCTTC,CASSLPERSKEDGYTF
TRBD1,NA,TRBV5-1,TRBJ2-2,TGCGCCAGCAGCTTCGCTGGGACAGGGGCAACCGGGGAGCTGTTTTTT,CASSFAGTGATGELFF
NA,many,TRBV5-6,TRBJ2-5,TGTGCCAGCACCTTCTCGGGAGGGGGCCGGGAGACCCAGTACTTC,CASTFSGGGRETQYF
TRBD2,NA,TRBV11-2,TRBJ2-3,TGTGCCAGCAGCTCGCCGGGGGGAAGCCAATTAGATACGCAGTATTTT,CASSSPGGSQLDTQYF
NA,NA,TRBV10-3,TRBJ2-3,TGTGCCGTCCGGAGCGGTAGCACAGATACGCAGTATTTT,CAVRSGSTDTQYF
TRBD2,NA,TRBV5-4,TRBJ2-2,TGTGCCAGCAGAGCCGGGACTAGCGCCACCGGGGAGCTGTTTTTT,CASRAGTSATGELFF
NA,NA,TRBV28,TRBJ2-4,TGTGCCAGCAGTGGTGAGCGTGGACAGCAGAAAAACATTCAGTACTTC,CASSGERGQQKNIQYF
TRBD1,NA,TRBV10-3,TRBJ2-3,TGTGCCATCAGTGATTGGCAGGGGGGCACAGATACGCAGTATTTT,CAISDWQGGTDTQYF
NA,NA,TRBV18,TRBJ1-2,TGTGCCAGCTCACCGTTCAGGGGCCCCTCTAACTATGGCTACACCTTC,CASSPFRGPSNYGYTF
TRBD1,NA,TRBV19,TRBJ1-5,TGTGCCAGTAGTCCTGGACAGGGGGCAGGCAATCAGCCCCAGCATTTT,CASSPGQGAGNQPQHF
NA,NA,TRBV29-1,TRBJ1-2,TGCAGCGTTGAGCTCCCAGGGGCAGGAGGCTACACCTTC,CSVELPGAGGYTF
NA,NA,TRBV19,TRBJ1-1,TGTGCCAGTAGTATGGTGGCAGACACTGAAGCTTTCTTT,CASSMVADTEAFF
NA,NA,TRBV10-2,TRBJ1-1,TGCGCCAGCAGTGAGAAACGGGGGGGCAGGGCTGAAGCTTTCTTT,CASSEKRGGRAEAFF
TRBD1,NA,TRBV5-6,TRBJ1-1,TGTGCCAGCAGCTTGGTAATATTAGGGGGCGAAGCTTTCTTT,CASSLVILGGEAFF
TRBD2,NA,TRBV7-9,TRBJ2-1,TGTGCCAGCAGCGGAGGACTAGCGGGGGAAATTGAGCAGTTCTTC,CASSGGLAGEIEQFF
NA,NA,TRBV9,TRBJ2-4,TGTGCCAGCAGCGTAGCGCCCGGACACGGAATCGACCAGATTCAGTACTTC,CASSVAPGHGIDQIQYF
TRBD1,NA,TRBV6-5,TRBJ1-2,TGTGCCAGCACCCCAGTCGTGGGTGGGGACAGGCACTACACCTTC,CASTPVVGGDRHYTF
TRBD2,NA,TRBV4-1,TRBJ2-7,TGCGCCAGCAGCCAAGGAACCTCTAGCGGTCCAATCTCCTACGAGCAGTACTTC,CASSQGTSSGPISYEQYF
NA,NA,TRBV6-1,TRBJ2-2,TGTGCCAGCAGATGGGGCAGGGGCAACACCGGGGAGCTGTTTTTT,CASRWGRGNTGELFF
NA,NA,TRBV2,TRBJ2-5,TGTGCCTCCAGTCACAGGGCCCTGGAGCAGTACTTC,CASSHRALEQYF
NA,few,TRBV25-1,TRBJ1-1,TGTGCCAGCAGTGTAGGGGCACACACTGAAGCTTTCTTT,CASSVGAHTEAFF
TRBD1,NA,TRBV7-3,TRBJ2-1,TGTGCCAGCAGCCGGGACAGGGGGGGGCTCAATGAGCAGTTCTTC,CASSRDRGGLNEQFF
NA,once,TRBV14,TRBJ1-1,TGTGCCAGCAGCCGAAGGGGGTGGAACACTGAAGCTTTCTTT,CASSRRGWNTEAFF
NA,once,TRBV7-9,TRBJ2-3,TGTGCCAGCACCCCCCTTGGAGGGAGCACAGATACGCAGTATTTT,CASTPLGGSTDTQYF
NA,NA,TRBV10-2,TRBJ1-5,TGCGCCAGCAGTGATGAGGGGAGGAGCAATCAGCCCCAGCATTTT,CASSDEGRSNQPQHF
TRBD1,NA,TRBV7-6,TRBJ1-4,TGTGCCAGCAGCTTGAGGACAGGGTTCGATGAAAAACTGTTTTTT,CASSLRTGFDEKLFF
NA,NA,TRBV21-1,TRBJ2-1,TGTGCCAGCAGCAAAGCGGGGACAGTCCTTCCCTACAATGAGCAGTTCTTC,CASSKAGTVLPYNEQFF
NA,NA,TRBV5-1,TRBJ2-7,TGCGCCAGCAGCTTACCTGGGGCAGGATCCCCCTACGAGCAGTACTTC,CASSLPGAGSPYEQYF